A selection of T cell receptor beta chains follows, all from one sample in a study of cytomegalovirus exposure and HLA in healthy donors. Generated by immunoSEQ multiplex PCR, the TCRdb table keeps only in-frame clones and is missing some. The data contain 180,000 or so clones, 65% to 85% of them seen just once; the ten biggest clones take up about 4.4%. The sequencing sample was made of PBMCs. The receptors originated from a woman between 50 and 59 years old in good health and CMV-seropositive. The CDR3 runs from the conserved cysteine through the conserved F or W. The order of the fields is D gene, J gene, V gene, clone size, CDR3 DNA, CDR3 protein. A D gene is named only where the DNA matches it firmly. Clone size is not always given. Where it is, it says once, few, many or a class for expanded clones.

d_call: TRBD2; j_call: TRBJ2-3; v_call: TRBV2; clone_size: .; cdr3_nt: TGTGCCAGCAGTATACTAGCGGGGGGCCCCTCTAGCACAGATACGCAGTATTTT; cdr3_aa: CASSILAGGPSSTDTQYF
d_call: .; j_call: TRBJ2-3; v_call: TRBV4-3; clone_size: .; cdr3_nt: TGCGCCAGCAGCCAAGAAACTCGCACCATCACAGATACGCAGTATTTT; cdr3_aa: CASSQETRTITDTQYF
d_call: .; j_call: TRBJ2-5; v_call: TRBV19; clone_size: .; cdr3_nt: TGTGCCAGTAGTGATCGACAGAGTCAAGAGACCCAGTACTTC; cdr3_aa: CASSDRQSQETQYF
d_call: TRBD2; j_call: TRBJ2-1; v_call: TRBV7-2; clone_size: .; cdr3_nt: TGTGCCAGCAGTCGAACATTAGCGGGTGGCAACAATGAGCAGTTCTTC; cdr3_aa: CASSRTLAGGNNEQFF
d_call: TRBD1; j_call: TRBJ2-5; v_call: TRBV7-8; clone_size: .; cdr3_nt: TGTGCCAGCAGCAGGGACAGGGGGATTCAAGAGACCCAGTACTTC; cdr3_aa: CASSRDRGIQETQYF
d_call: .; j_call: TRBJ1-1; v_call: TRBV28; clone_size: .; cdr3_nt: TGTGCCAGCAGTTTCGGGGGATATAACACTGAAGCTTTCTTT; cdr3_aa: CASSFGGYNTEAFF
d_call: TRBD1; j_call: TRBJ2-5; v_call: TRBV19; clone_size: .; cdr3_nt: TGTGCCAGTAGTATTCCCCGGACAGGATCGGAGACCCAGTACTTC; cdr3_aa: CASSIPRTGSETQYF
d_call: .; j_call: TRBJ1-1; v_call: TRBV5-1; clone_size: few; cdr3_nt: TGCGCCAGCAGCTTGTGGAGTTTGGACACTGAAGCTTTCTTT; cdr3_aa: CASSLWSLDTEAFF
d_call: TRBD2; j_call: TRBJ2-1; v_call: TRBV19; clone_size: .; cdr3_nt: TGTGCCAGTAGTGGAATGCTAGCGGGAGGCCGAATTTACAATGAGCAGTTCTTC; cdr3_aa: CASSGMLAGGRIYNEQFF
d_call: .; j_call: TRBJ2-7; v_call: TRBV7-9; clone_size: .; cdr3_nt: TGTGCCAGCAGCTTAGACGACAGTACCTACGAGCAGTACTTC; cdr3_aa: CASSLDDSTYEQYF
d_call: .; j_call: TRBJ1-1; v_call: TRBV11-3; clone_size: .; cdr3_nt: TGTGCCAGCAGCTTTTCAGAGAACACTGAAGCTTTCTTT; cdr3_aa: CASSFSENTEAFF
d_call: .; j_call: TRBJ2-3; v_call: TRBV4-1; clone_size: few; cdr3_nt: TGCGCCAGCAGCCAAGGGGCGCAGGCCCTTAGCACAGATACGCAGTATTTT; cdr3_aa: CASSQGAQALSTDTQYF
d_call: .; j_call: TRBJ1-5; v_call: TRBV7-6; clone_size: .; cdr3_nt: TGTGCCAGCAGCCGGGGGGGGGACACACTCCAGCATTTT; cdr3_aa: CASSRGGDTLQHF
d_call: TRBD2; j_call: TRBJ2-1; v_call: TRBV2; clone_size: .; cdr3_nt: TGTGCCGGCAGTGGTCTTGGACTAGCGGGAGGTGGTGAGCAGTTCTTC; cdr3_aa: CAGSGLGLAGGGEQFF
d_call: .; j_call: TRBJ2-3; v_call: TRBV11-2; clone_size: once; cdr3_nt: TGTGCCAGCAGCCGAGGGGGGGGCACAGATACGCAGTATTTT; cdr3_aa: CASSRGGGTDTQYF
d_call: .; j_call: TRBJ1-2; v_call: TRBV28; clone_size: .; cdr3_nt: TGTGCCAGCAGTTTACCGGAGCGAGCGGGAGGCTACACCTTC; cdr3_aa: CASSLPERAGGYTF
d_call: TRBD1; j_call: TRBJ2-5; v_call: TRBV11-1; clone_size: few; cdr3_nt: TGTGCAACTACAGGGGGCTTTAGAGAGACCCAGTACTTC; cdr3_aa: CATTGGFRETQYF
d_call: TRBD1; j_call: TRBJ1-6; v_call: TRBV30; clone_size: .; cdr3_nt: TGTGCCTGGAGTGCAGGGGGCCAGTCACCCCTCCACTTT; cdr3_aa: CAWSAGGQSPLHF